This paragraph reports one T cell receptor (beta chain). What antigen it recognizes has not been identified. Per-nucleotide qualities are absent, and no much larger clonotype sits a single base away. This record comes from a study of blood T cell repertoires in COVID-19 (TCRdb year 2020). Regarding the study in general: Samples covering the acute and convalescent phases of COVID-19 were provided by collaborators in the United States, Italy and Spain. The prospective study material was composed of cDNA or gDNA derived from T cells, B-cell-depleted T cells, or PBMCs. The dataset comprised deeply sampled blood TCRbeta repertoires from subjects exposed to, actively infected with, or recovered from COVID-19. The repertoires were released in a freely available public database meant as a resource for research on the immune response to SARS-CoV-2. The samples were drawn from two sources: the first 160 participants of the ongoing ImmuneRACE study, and 1,000 to 1,500 subjects contributed by 6 global collaborators. Nearly every sample came with metadata listing a de-identified subject ID, COVID-19 status, age in years and sex. Where available, HLA class I and class II types were obtained from metadata supplied by the sample provider rather than from assay-based typing.

The immunoSEQ Assay, a bias-controlled multiplex PCR, was used to amplify TCRbeta CDR3 regions from genomic DNA. The paper's data handling went like this. The number of nucleated cells in each sample was estimated by amplification of reference gene primers within the assay. To quantify the absolute abundance of each unique TCRbeta CDR3 rearrangement, sequence reads were collapsed and filtered. For each sample, productive Simpson clonality was calculated as the square root of Simpson's diversity index over productive rearrangements. TCRdb re-hosts the immuneACCESS table, in-frame sequences only. Its copies lack some clones; in the studies checked, an unresolved V gene accounts for under half of them, and the cause for the rest is not known. V and J calls and clone size are as listed in that table; D and trimming were resolved from the DNA. A total of hundreds of thousands of clones appear in this sample, about 88% of them only once. Around 3% of the sample is in the top ten clones.

CDR1 and CDR2 are drawn from the germline V gene: MGHDK, SYGVNS. V was cut back by 1 base and J by 1 base, leaving a gap of 19 bases between them. Counted from cysteine to phenylalanine, this CDR3 has 18 amino acids. The DNA shown is the 54-base CDR3, in frame from base 1. Study-wide findings and limitations: The amount of clinical and demographic metadata varied by source and participant and was provided uncurated.

Each collaborating institution followed its own protocols to collect whole blood in K2EDTA tubes. Collaborator samples were shipped for TCRbeta analysis as frozen whole blood, isolated PBMCs, or DNA extracted from either sample type. The TCR was taken from a human donor in a cohort sampled during active COVID-19. The sample consisted of peripheral blood. The sequence is built from TRBV25-1 and TRBJ2-5, and TRBD1 may be the D gene, going by 5 matching bases. The DNA is TGTGCCAGCAGTGAATCAGAGCTGCCCCCTGACAGCCAAGAGACCCAGTACTTC. This yields the protein CASSESELPPDSQETQYF.